This T cell receptor (beta chain) was found in a study of persistence of HIV-infected CD4 T cells. V lost 5 bases, J lost 3 bases, and 7 bases stayed unmatched. CDR1 is LNHDA and CDR2 is SQIVND in the germline V gene (reference sequence). CDR3 length equals 15 residues. The libraries were made with immunoSEQ version 4 in survey mode. TCRdb keeps only in-frame clones here, not all; method: immunoSEQ multiplex PCR. Of fewer than 20,000 clones in the sample, approximately 78% are singletons; the top ten hold roughly 7.1%. Remarks on this clone: Antigen unknown.

Lysates of CMV-infected fibroblasts at roughly 10 ug/mL stimulated these cells. Sorting selected CD4+ T cells upregulating both CD40 ligand and CD69. This chain uses TRBV19 with TRBJ1-5, with TRBD1 matching over 7 bases. The receptor was derived from an adult man with HIV who was CMV-seropositive. Sequences were derived from CD4+ T cells sorted from PBMCs after approximately 19-hour stimulation, sampled from a patient who received antiretroviral therapy. The DNA for the CDR3 is TGTGCCAGTAGTCCGGGAGGGGGCCTCAATCAGCCCCAGCATTTT. It encodes CASSPGGGLNQPQHF.